This T cell receptor (beta chain) was identified during a study of blood T cell repertoires in COVID-19. TCRdb's table, derived via immunoSEQ multiplex PCR, lists solely in-frame clones and lacks some. This sample has over 200,000 clones, with 87% found just once. CDR3 length: 12 amino acids. Germline V gives CDR1 SGHDT, CDR2 YYEEEE. Between the trimmed V and J ends, which lost 2 bases and 8 bases, there was a span of 10 bases. Specimen: peripheral blood. The receptor comes from a young woman who had recovered from COVID-19. This rearrangement joins TRBV5-6 to TRBJ1-1, with D possibly being TRBD1 (5 bases). The CDR3 DNA is TGTGCCAGCAGCTTCAGGGATCTAGAAGCTTTCTTT. This encodes CASSFRDLEAFF. Combining the CDR3 with reference TRBV5-6 and TRBJ1-1 gives the whole variable domain DAGVTQSPTHLIKTRGQQVTLRCSPKSGHDTVSWYQQALGQGPQFIFQYYEEEERQRGNFPDRFSGHQFPNYSSELNVNALLLGDSALYLCASSFRDLEAFFGQGTRLTVV.